Following are 17 T cell receptor beta chains from one sample sequenced in a study of OX40 agonist ivuxolimab in advanced cancers. The protocol was immunoSEQ multiplex PCR, while the TCRdb copy is restricted to in-frame clones and leaves out a portion. The data show over 50,000 clones, with about 80% seen just once and 4% to 5.5% held by the top ten. Here the sequenced sample was CD4+ or CD8+ T cells sorted from blood, taken in a trial of the OX40 agonist ivuxolimab. The receptors come from an adult with an advanced solid tumor such as melanoma, head and neck, liver or kidney cancer.

This chain joins TRBV19 and TRBJ2-5, with 9 bases lining up with TRBD1. The CDR3 spans 14 residues. Unmatched junction bases numbered 4, after V lost 5 bases and J lost 3 bases. Germline values: CDR1 LNHDA, CDR2 SQIVND (reference sequence). The chain's CDR3 is CASSATGGKETQYF. The CDR3 nucleotides read TGTGCCAGTAGTGCGACAGGGGGTAAAGAGACCCAGTACTTC.

The chain links TRBV9 to TRBJ2-2; TRBD2 matches at 7 bases. The germline CDR1 and CDR2 sequences are SGDLS and YYNGEE. V trimming: 0 bases; J trimming: 1 base; junction bases outside the gene matches: 9. The CDR3 covers 18 residues. CDR3 sequence: CASSVAGYGGGNTGELFF. CDR3 DNA: TGTGCCAGCAGCGTAGCTGGGTACGGCGGGGGGAACACCGGGGAGCTGTTTTTT. Full variable domain (rest looked up from reference TRBV9 and TRBJ2-2): DSGVTQTPKHLITATGQRVTLRCSPRSGDLSVYWYQQSLDQGLQFLIQYYNGEERAKGNILERFSAQQFPDLHSELNLSSLELGDSALYFCASSVAGYGGGNTGELFFGEGSRLTVL.

The chain uses TRBV18 and TRBJ1-5; D is uncertain. Germline assignment: CDR1 KGHSH and CDR2 LQKENI. CDR3 length: 15 residues. Trimming took off 2 bases at V and 5 bases at J, with 13 bases between the two ends. CDR3 coding DNA: TGTGCCAGCTCACCATTGGGCGGTGGGGATCAGCCCCAGCATTTT. Its protein product is CASSPLGGGDQPQHF.

V usage is TRBV10-3 and J usage is TRBJ2-5; TRBD1 agrees at 8 bases. The CDR3 is 15 amino acids. Looked up from germline, CDR1 is ENHRY and CDR2 is SYGVKD. The J segment lost 2 bases and the V segment lost 6 bases, leaving 8 bases of the junction unmatched. The CDR3 spells CAISRGQASQETQYF. DNA of the CDR3: TGTGCCATCAGCCGGGGACAGGCCAGTCAAGAGACCCAGTACTTC.

The chain combines TRBV18 with TRBJ2-7; D is unresolved. The CDR3 covers 12 residues. Trimming left V 4 bases short and J 3 bases short, with 7 bases between. Per the germline V gene, CDR1 is KGHSH and CDR2 is LQKENI. The CDR3 protein is CASSRGDYEQYF. CDR3 nucleotides: TGTGCCAGCTCACGGGGTGACTACGAGCAGTACTTC.

The J gene is TRBJ2-7, the V gene TRBV27, with 8 bases lining up with TRBD2. CDR1 is MNHEY, CDR2 SMNVEV, per germline (reference sequence). Trimming removed 6 bases from V and 7 bases from J; junction bases left unmatched: 11. CDR3 length equals 14 residues. Here the CDR3 DNA reads TGTGCCAGCAGCTCCGGGACTAGAGTCCGGGAGCAGTACTTC. It encodes CASSSGTRVREQYF.

The gene calls are TRBV11-1 and TRBJ2-7; D is perhaps TRBD1 (6 bases). This CDR3 has 15 residues. V lost 6 bases to trimming and J lost 4 bases, with 19 bases between them. Germline CDR1 SGHAT, CDR2 FQDESV (reference sequence). CDR3 bases: TGTGCCAGCAGGGAAGGGACACCAGGGGTTTACGAGCAGTACTTC. Its protein is CASREGTPGVYEQYF.

The chain is built from TRBV7-3 and TRBJ2-5; D is uncertain. Trimming removed 5 bases at V and 5 bases at J, with 12 bases between. The length of the CDR3 is 13 residues. Looked up from germline, CDR1 is SGHTA and CDR2 is FQGTGA. The CDR3 loop is CASSRASAETQYF. The DNA for the CDR3 is TGTGCCAGCAGCAGAGCCTCGGCGGAGACCCAGTACTTC.

The chain employs TRBV7-8 and TRBJ1-1, with 10 nucleotides matching TRBD1. J lost 3 bases, V lost 4 bases, and 5 bases had no gene match. The CDR3 contains 15 residues. CDR1 is SGHVS and CDR2 is FQNEAQ in the germline V gene. This CDR3 reads CASSSRTGGYTEAFF. DNA of the CDR3: TGTGCCAGCAGCTCCCGGACAGGGGGGTACACTGAAGCTTTCTTT.

The count of this clone is one. J is TRBJ2-2 and V is TRBV5-4; D gene unclear. This CDR3 region has 13 residues. Germline CDR1 is SGHNT and CDR2 is YYREEE (reference sequence). The V and J ends lost 5 bases and 3 bases respectively, with 8 bases between them. CDR3 DNA: TGTGCCAGCAGGGATTCCTACACCGGGGAGCTGTTTTTT. This translates into CASRDSYTGELFF.

The chain joins TRBV10-2 to TRBJ1-3, with D unclear. The CDR3 is 13 amino acids. Germline values: CDR1 WSHSY, CDR2 SAAADI. V dropped 8 bases and J dropped 4 bases, with 12 bases sitting between them. CDR3 loop: CASEDMVGNTIYF. As DNA, the CDR3 is TGCGCCAGCGAAGACATGGTGGGAAACACCATATATTTT.

The V gene is TRBV23-1, the J gene TRBJ2-5; no definite D call. TRBV23-1 is an ORF; its function is uncertain. The CDR3 spans 13 residues. Trimming shortened V by 4 bases and J by 1 base, and 7 bases separated the two germline ends. The CDR3 nucleotides are TGCGCCAGCAGTCTCCCCGGCCAAGAGACCCAGTACTTC. It codes for CASSLPGQETQYF.

V and J are TRBV6-5 and TRBJ1-2, with 10 positions matching TRBD1. Germline V gene data show CDR1 as MNHEY and CDR2 as SVGAGI. V gave up 7 bases and J gave up 6 bases; unmatched junction bases: 11. This CDR3 region has 15 residues. The CDR3 nucleotides read TGTGCCAGCACCAAAACGGGGACAGGGGCGAATGGCTACACCTTC. Residues: CASTKTGTGANGYTF.

The J gene is TRBJ1-3, the V gene TRBV10-3, with D unclear. The V end was cut by 2 bases, the J end by 0 bases, with 8 bases between. This CDR3 is built from 15 residues. Germline V gene lookup returns CDR1 ENHRY and CDR2 SYGVKD. This chain's CDR3 is CAISESGPSGNTIYF. The CDR3 DNA reads as TGTGCCATCAGTGAGAGCGGACCCTCTGGAAACACCATATATTTT.

This clone has just a few counts. This chain connects TRBV10-3 to TRBJ2-3; D is unresolved. This CDR3 is 13 amino acids long. Trimming pared 6 bases from V and 3 bases from J, leaving 10 bases between. Germline V lookup: CDR1 ENHRY, CDR2 SYGVKD. CDR3 coding DNA: TGTGCCATCAGCGCGTTCGAGACAGATACGCAGTATTTT. Amino acid sequence: CAISAFETDTQYF.

The J gene is TRBJ1-2, the V gene TRBV19; D possibly corresponds to TRBD1 (6 bases). Trimming left V 3 bases short and J 6 bases short, with 14 bases between. The CDR3 runs 14 residues. CDR1 is LNHDA and CDR2 is SQIVND in the germline V gene (reference sequence). This chain's CDR3 is CASSIIADRNGYTF. In DNA form, the CDR3 reads TGTGCCAGTAGTATCATTGCGGACAGAAATGGCTACACCTTC. The entire variable domain, with the rest obtained from reference TRBV19 and TRBJ1-2, is as follows: DGGITQSPKYLFRKEGQNVTLSCEQNLNHDAMYWYRQDPGQGLRLIYYSQIVNDFQKGDIAEGYSVSREKKESFPLTVTSAQKNPTAFYLCASSIIADRNGYTFGSGTRLTVV.

This clone was picked up one time. The chain recombines TRBV2 with TRBJ2-5; D possibly corresponds to TRBD2 (6 bases). In germline, CDR1 is SNHLY, CDR2 FYNNEI. CDR3 size: 15 residues. Trimming left V 7 bases short and J 9 bases short, with 24 bases between. In DNA, the CDR3 is TGTGCCAGCACTGGAGGGGTTCTCCAAGAGATGGCCCAGTACTTC. Encoded protein: CASTGGVLQEMAQYF.